This record covers a single T cell receptor (beta chain). The antigen remains unidentified. This CDR3 is also generated by other DNA sequences in the sample. The source of the sample is a study of shared clonotypes between healthy human individuals. The repertoire was sequenced with immunoSEQ multiplex PCR; TCRdb's copy has only in-frame clones and lacks some. The sample includes some 2,100,000 clones, about 94% of them seen just once. The germline V gene encodes CDR1 MNHNY and CDR2 SVGAGI (reference sequence). The CDR3 runs 15 residues. V lost 0 bases and J lost 1, with 10 bases in between. Study findings and constraints: Naive CD4 clonotypes were shared across several donors at roughly 4.6%. What rarefaction showed was incomplete sorted-subset sequencing despite large depth.

The chain recombines TRBV6-6 with TRBJ2-7; no firm D call. This receptor was obtained from a man aged 18 to 30 in good health. The source material was naive CD4+ T cells sorted from blood. Subset here: CD45RA+ positively selected. In DNA, the CDR3 is TGTGCCAGCAGTTACTCGACGGGTGGGTCCTACGAGCAGTACTTC. Translation: CASSYSTGGSYEQYF.